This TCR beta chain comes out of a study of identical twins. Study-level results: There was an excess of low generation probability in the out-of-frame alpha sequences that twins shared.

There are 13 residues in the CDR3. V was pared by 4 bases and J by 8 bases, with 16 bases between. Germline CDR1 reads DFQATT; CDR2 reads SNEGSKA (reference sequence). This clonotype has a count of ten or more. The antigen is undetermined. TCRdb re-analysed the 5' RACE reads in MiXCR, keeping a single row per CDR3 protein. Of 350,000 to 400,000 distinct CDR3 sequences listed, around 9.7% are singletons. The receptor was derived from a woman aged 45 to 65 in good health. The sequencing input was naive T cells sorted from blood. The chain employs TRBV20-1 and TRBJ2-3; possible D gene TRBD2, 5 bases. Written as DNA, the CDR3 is TGCAGTGCTACAGCGGACTCCACTGTTACGCAGTATTTT. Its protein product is CSATADSTVTQYF.